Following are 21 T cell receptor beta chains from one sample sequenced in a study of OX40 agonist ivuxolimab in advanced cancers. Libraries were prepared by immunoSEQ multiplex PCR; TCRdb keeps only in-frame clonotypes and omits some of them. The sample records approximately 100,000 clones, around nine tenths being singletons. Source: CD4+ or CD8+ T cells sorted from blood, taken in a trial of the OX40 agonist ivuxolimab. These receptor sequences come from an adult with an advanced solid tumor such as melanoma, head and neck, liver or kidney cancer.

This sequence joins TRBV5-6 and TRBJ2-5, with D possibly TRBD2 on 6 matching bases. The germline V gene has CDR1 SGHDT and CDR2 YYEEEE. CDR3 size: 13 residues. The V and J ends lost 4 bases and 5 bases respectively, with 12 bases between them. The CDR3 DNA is TGTGCCAGCAGCCCCCGGGGGACGGAGACCCAGTACTTC. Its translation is CASSPRGTETQYF.

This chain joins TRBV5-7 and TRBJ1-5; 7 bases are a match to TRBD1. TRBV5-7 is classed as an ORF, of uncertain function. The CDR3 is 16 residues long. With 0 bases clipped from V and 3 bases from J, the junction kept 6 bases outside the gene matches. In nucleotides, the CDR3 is TGTGCCAGCAGCTTGGCCTGGACAGGCGTCAATCAGCCCCAGCATTTT. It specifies CASSLAWTGVNQPQHF.

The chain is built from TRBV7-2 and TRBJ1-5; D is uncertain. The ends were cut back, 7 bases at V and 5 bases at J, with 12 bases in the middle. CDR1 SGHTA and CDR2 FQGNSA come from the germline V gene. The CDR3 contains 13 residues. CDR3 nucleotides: TGTGCCAGCACCCAAGTCCGGGATCAGCCCCAGCATTTT. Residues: CASTQVRDQPQHF. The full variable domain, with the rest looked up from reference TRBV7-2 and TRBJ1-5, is GAGVSQSPSNKVTEKGKDVELRCDPISGHTALYWYRQSLGQGLEFLIYFQGNSAPDKSGLPSDRFSAERTGGSVSTLTIQRTQQEDSAVYLCASTQVRDQPQHFGDGTRLSIL.

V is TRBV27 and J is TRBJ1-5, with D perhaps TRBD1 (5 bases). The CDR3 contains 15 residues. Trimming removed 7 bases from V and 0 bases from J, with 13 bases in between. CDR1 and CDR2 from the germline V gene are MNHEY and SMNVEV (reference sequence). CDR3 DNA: TGTGCCAGCACCCTGAGGGGAACTAGCAATCAGCCCCAGCATTTT. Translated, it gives CASTLRGTSNQPQHF.

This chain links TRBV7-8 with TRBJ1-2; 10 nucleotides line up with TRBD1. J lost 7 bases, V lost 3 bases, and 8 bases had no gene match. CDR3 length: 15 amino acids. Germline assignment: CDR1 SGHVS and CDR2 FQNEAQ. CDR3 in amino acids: CASSFTDRGRGGYTF. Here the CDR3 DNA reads TGTGCCAGCAGCTTTACCGACAGGGGGCGCGGTGGCTACACCTTC.

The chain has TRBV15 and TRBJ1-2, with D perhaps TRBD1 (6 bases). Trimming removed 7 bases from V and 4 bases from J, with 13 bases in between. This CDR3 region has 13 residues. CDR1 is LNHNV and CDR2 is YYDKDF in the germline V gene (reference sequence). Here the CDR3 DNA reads TGTGCCACCAAGGACAGCGCTACCTATGGCTACACCTTC. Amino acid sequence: CATKDSATYGYTF.

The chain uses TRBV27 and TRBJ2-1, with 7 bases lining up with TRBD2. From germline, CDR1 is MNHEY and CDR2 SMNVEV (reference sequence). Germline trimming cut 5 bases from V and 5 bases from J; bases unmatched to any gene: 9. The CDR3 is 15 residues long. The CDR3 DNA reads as TGTGCCAGCAGTCCCCAGGGACTACAAAACAATGAGCAGTTCTTC. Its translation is CASSPQGLQNNEQFF.

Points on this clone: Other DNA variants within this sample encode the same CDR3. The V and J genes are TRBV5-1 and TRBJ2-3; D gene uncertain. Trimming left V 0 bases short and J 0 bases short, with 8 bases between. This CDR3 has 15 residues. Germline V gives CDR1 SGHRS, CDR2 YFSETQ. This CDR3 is CASSLALGSTDTQYF. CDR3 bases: TGCGCCAGCAGCTTGGCCTTGGGGAGCACAGATACGCAGTATTTT.

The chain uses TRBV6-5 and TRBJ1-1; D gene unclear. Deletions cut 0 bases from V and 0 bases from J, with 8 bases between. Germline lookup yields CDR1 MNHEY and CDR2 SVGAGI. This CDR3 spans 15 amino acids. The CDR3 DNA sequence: TGTGCCAGCAGTTACTCGGCAGTAATGAACACTGAAGCTTTCTTT. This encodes CASSYSAVMNTEAFF.

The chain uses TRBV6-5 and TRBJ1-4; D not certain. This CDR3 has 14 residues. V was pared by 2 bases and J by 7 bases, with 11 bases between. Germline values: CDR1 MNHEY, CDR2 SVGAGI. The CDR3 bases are TGTGCCAGCAGTTACGGCAGGACCTCTGAAAAACTGTTTTTT. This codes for CASSYGRTSEKLFF.

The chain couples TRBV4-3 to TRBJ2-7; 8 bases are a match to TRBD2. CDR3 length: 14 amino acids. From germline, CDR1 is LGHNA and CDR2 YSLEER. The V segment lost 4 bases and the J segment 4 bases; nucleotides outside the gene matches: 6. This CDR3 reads CASSREAGGYEQYF. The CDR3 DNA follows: TGCGCCAGCAGCCGGGAGGCGGGGGGTTACGAGCAGTACTTC.

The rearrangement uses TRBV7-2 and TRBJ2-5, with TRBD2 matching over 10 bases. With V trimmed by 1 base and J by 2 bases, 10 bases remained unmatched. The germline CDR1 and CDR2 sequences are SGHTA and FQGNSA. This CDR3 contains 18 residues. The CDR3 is CASSLVSSGGSGQETQYF. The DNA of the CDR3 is TGTGCCAGCAGCTTAGTTTCTAGCGGGGGAAGCGGTCAAGAGACCCAGTACTTC.

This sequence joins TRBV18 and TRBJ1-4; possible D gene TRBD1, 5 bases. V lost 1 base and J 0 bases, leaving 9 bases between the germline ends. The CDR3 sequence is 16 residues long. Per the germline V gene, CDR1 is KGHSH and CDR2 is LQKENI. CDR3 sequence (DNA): TGTGCCAGCTCACCACAGGGGCCCGCAACTAATGAAAAACTGTTTTTT. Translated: CASSPQGPATNEKLFF.

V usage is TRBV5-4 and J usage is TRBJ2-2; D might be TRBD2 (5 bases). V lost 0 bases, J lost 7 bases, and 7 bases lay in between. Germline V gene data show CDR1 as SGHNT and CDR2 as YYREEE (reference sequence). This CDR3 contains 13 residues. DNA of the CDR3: TGTGCCAGCAGCTTGGACGGGATCGGGGAGCTGTTTTTT. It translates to CASSLDGIGELFF.

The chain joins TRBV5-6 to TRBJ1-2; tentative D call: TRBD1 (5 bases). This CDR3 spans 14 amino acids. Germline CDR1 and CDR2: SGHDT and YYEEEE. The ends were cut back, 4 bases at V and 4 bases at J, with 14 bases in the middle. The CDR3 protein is CASSRDEGLYGYTF. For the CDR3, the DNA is TGTGCCAGCAGCCGGGACGAAGGGCTCTATGGCTACACCTTC. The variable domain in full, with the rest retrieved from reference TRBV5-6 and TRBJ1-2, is DAGVTQSPTHLIKTRGQQVTLRCSPKSGHDTVSWYQQALGQGPQFIFQYYEEEERQRGNFPDRFSGHQFPNYSSELNVNALLLGDSALYLCASSRDEGLYGYTFGSGTRLTVV.

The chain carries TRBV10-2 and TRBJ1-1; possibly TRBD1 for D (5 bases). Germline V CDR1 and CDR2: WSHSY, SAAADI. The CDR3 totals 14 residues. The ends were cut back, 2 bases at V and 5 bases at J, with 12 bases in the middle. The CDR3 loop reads CASSEPGRWTEAFF. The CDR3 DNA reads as TGCGCCAGCAGTGAGCCAGGGAGGTGGACTGAAGCTTTCTTT.

The chain's CDR3 is CASSSGTGNYGYTF. The CDR3 DNA is TGTGCCAGCAGCTCCGGGACAGGGAACTATGGCTACACCTTC. V is TRBV7-6 and J is TRBJ1-2; 9 bases map to TRBD1. The CDR3 contains 14 residues. V was clipped by 4 bases and J by 2 bases; unmatched bases: 2. The germline V gene has CDR1 SGHVS and CDR2 FNYEAQ.

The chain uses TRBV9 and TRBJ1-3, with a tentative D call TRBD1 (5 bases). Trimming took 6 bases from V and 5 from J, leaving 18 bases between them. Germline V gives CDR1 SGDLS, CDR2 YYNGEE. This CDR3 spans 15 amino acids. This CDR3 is CASTVGTGIRNTIYF. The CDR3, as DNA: TGTGCCAGCACCGTTGGGACCGGCATAAGAAACACCATATATTTT.

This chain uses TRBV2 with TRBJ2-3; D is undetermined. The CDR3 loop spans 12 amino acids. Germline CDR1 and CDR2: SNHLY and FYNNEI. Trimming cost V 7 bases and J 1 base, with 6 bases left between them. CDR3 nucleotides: TGTGCCAGCAACCGGGGCACAGATACGCAGTATTTT. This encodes CASNRGTDTQYF. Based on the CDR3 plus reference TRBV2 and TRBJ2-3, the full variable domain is EPEVTQTPSHQVTQMGQEVILRCVPISNHLYFYWYRQILGQKVEFLVSFYNNEISEKSEIFDDQFSVERPDGSNFTLKIRSTKLEDSAMYFCASNRGTDTQYFGPGTRLTVL.

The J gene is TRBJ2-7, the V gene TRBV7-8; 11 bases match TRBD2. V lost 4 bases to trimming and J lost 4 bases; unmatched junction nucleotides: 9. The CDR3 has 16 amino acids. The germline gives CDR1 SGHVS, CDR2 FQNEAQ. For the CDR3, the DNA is TGTGCCAGCAGCTATAGCGGGGGGGCTAGCGAGTACGAGCAGTACTTC. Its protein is CASSYSGGASEYEQYF.

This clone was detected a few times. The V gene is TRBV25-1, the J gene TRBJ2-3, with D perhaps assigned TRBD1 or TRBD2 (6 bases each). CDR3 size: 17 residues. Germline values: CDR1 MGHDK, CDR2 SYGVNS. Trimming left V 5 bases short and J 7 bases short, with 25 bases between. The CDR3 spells CASSPQGGTSAWNTQYF. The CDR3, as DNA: TGTGCCAGCAGTCCCCAAGGAGGGACATCCGCATGGAATACGCAGTATTTT.